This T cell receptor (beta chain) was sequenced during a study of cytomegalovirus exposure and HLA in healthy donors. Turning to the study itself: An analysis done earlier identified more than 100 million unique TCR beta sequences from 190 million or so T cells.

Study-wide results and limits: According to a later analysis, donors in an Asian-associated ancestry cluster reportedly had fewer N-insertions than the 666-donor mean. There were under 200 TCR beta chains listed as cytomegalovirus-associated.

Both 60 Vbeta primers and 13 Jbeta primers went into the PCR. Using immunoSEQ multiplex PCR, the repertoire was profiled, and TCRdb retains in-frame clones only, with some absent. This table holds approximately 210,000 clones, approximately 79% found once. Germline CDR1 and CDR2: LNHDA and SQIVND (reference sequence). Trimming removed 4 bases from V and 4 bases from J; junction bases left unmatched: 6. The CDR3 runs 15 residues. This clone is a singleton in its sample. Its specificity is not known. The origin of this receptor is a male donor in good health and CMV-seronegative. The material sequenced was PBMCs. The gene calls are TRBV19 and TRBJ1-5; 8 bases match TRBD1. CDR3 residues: CASSTPGQVNQPQHF. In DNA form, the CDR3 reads TGTGCCAGTAGTACCCCGGGACAGGTAAATCAGCCCCAGCATTTT.